This TCR beta chain came from a study of T cell repertoires in cytomegalovirus infection. In the study overall: A matching HLA type, together with CMV infection, was signaled by public TCR beta signatures.

TCRdb passed the reads through MiXCR, listing each CDR3 protein once. The table lists more than 150,000 distinct CDR3 sequences, roughly 20% of them singletons. Study-wide points: Carriers of CMV and the relevant HLA type were discriminated by public TCR beta frequency. Clonotypes of TCR beta that were HLA-C-restricted and CMV-specific dominated the ex vivo response.

This clonotype came up many times. Its antigen remains unidentified. The CDR3 consists of 13 residues. After removal of 7 bases from V and 4 bases from J, the junction contained 4 bases not matched to a gene. From germline, CDR1 is SGHTA and CDR2 FQGNSA. The specimen sequenced was PBMCs. The TCR comes from a human donor in good health (CMV status not recorded). Some clones in this sample may be carry-over from other donors' samples. The rearrangement uses TRBV7-2 and TRBJ2-7; the match to TRBD2 covers 10 bases. The CDR3 spells CASTVAGGYEQYF. The CDR3 DNA follows: TGTGCCAGCACCGTAGCGGGAGGATACGAGCAGTACTTC. Together with reference TRBV7-2 and TRBJ2-7, the CDR3 gives the full variable domain: GAGVSQSPSNKVTEKGKDVELRCDPISGHTALYWYRQSLGQGLEFLIYFQGNSAPDKSGLPSDRFSAERTGGSVSTLTIQRTQQEDSAVYLCASTVAGGYEQYFGPGTRLTVT.